The 32 T cell receptor beta chains below were found in one sample sequenced in a study of vaccination and CD4 T cells after COVID-19. The time point was: late sampling 161 to 241 days after vaccination in a few convalescent patients. The treatment here: roughly ten-day PBMC culture with coronavirus spike peptide pools or control peptides (ViraFEST assay). Oncomine TCR Beta short-read sequencing was applied to DNA from cultured CD4+ T cells. TCRdb re-called the PCR reads with MiXCR, one entry per CDR3 protein. Found here are around 27,000 distinct CDR3 sequences, roughly a third of them singletons; the top ten hold approximately 3.6%. The antigens of these receptors remain unknown. Sequenced here: CD4+ T cells from blood, cultured in vitro, sampled about 7 months after SARS-CoV-2 vaccination. These receptors came from a human donor who had recovered from COVID-19.

The chain links TRBV6-7 to TRBJ1-5; TRBD1 matches 9 bases. TRBV6-7 is an ORF, with its function uncertain. Trimming removed 9 bases from V and 2 bases from J; junction bases left unmatched: 11. This CDR3 has 16 residues. The CDR3: CARRETGGLCNQPQHF. The CDR3 nucleotides read TGTGCCAGGAGGGAAACAGGGGGCTTGTGCAATCAGCCCCAGCATTTT.

J is TRBJ2-5 and V is TRBV20-1; D is undetermined. The germline V gene has CDR1 DFQATT and CDR2 SNEGSKA (reference sequence). The CDR3 has 16 residues. Trimming took 6 bases from V and 2 from J, leaving 22 bases between them. The DNA for the CDR3 is TGCAGTGCCAAGAAGGATACGGCGAATAGACAAGAGACCCAGTACTTC. Its translation is CSAKKDTANRQETQYF.

This chain joins TRBV28 and TRBJ1-5, with D perhaps TRBD1 (5 bases). V lost 2 bases and J 7 bases, leaving 18 bases between the germline ends. CDR1 is MDHEN and CDR2 is SYDVKM in the germline V gene. This CDR3 is built from 16 residues. CDR3 residues: CASSLAGSPGGQPQHF. CDR3 DNA sequence: TGTGCCAGCAGTTTAGCTGGGTCACCCGGGGGACAGCCCCAGCATTTT. The entire variable domain, with the rest obtained from reference TRBV28 and TRBJ1-5, is as follows: DVKVTQSSRYLVKRTGEKVFLECVQDMDHENMFWYRQDPGLGLRLIYFSYDVKMKEKGDIPEGYSVSREKKERFSLILESASTNQTSMYLCASSLAGSPGGQPQHFGDGTRLSIL.

The chain couples TRBV20-1 to TRBJ2-1, with 9 bases fitting TRBD2. From germline, CDR1 is DFQATT and CDR2 SNEGSKA (reference sequence). The V gene end was trimmed by 3 bases and the J gene end by 6 bases; junction bases not matched to a gene: 12. The CDR3 loop spans 16 amino acids. CDR3 sequence: CSARGGASGMINEQFF. CDR3 DNA: TGCAGTGCTAGGGGGGGAGCTAGCGGGATGATCAATGAGCAGTTCTTC.

The CDR3 DNA follows: TGTGCCAGCAGCCTTCAGGCTAGTAATTCACCCCTCCACTTT. Translating it yields CASSLQASNSPLHF. This rearrangement joins TRBV12-3 or TRBV12-4 to TRBJ1-6; D call uncertain. The CDR3 loop spans 14 amino acids. The V gene lost 6 bases and the J gene lost 6 bases, with 12 bases spanning the gap.

This clonotype came up a few times. V gene TRBV20-1 combines with J gene TRBJ1-1, with D unclear. Germline loops: CDR1 DFQATT, CDR2 SNEGSKA (reference sequence). V was shortened by 7 bases and J by 1 base, with 7 bases between the two germline ends. CDR3 length: 11 residues. The CDR3 here is CSVQKNTEAFF. CDR3 in DNA: TGCAGTGTTCAGAAGAACACTGAAGCTTTCTTT.

The J gene is TRBJ2-5, the V gene TRBV7-2; 13 bases match TRBD2. CDR1 SGHTA and CDR2 FQGNSA come from the germline V gene. This CDR3 spans 16 amino acids. V shed 5 bases and J 1 base; nucleotides not matched to a gene: 4. In DNA, the CDR3 is TGTGCCAGCAGCCACCGACTAGCGGGAGGCCAAGAGACCCAGTACTTC. Protein product: CASSHRLAGGQETQYF.

A few counts support this clonotype. The gene calls are TRBV20-1 and TRBJ2-7, with no clear D. This CDR3 region has 12 residues. V gave up 5 bases and J gave up 1 base, with 9 bases separating them. CDR1 is DFQATT and CDR2 is SNEGSKA in the germline V gene (reference sequence). The CDR3 coding sequence is TGCAGTGCTGTAGCTGGATCCTACGAGCAGTACTTC. It yields the protein CSAVAGSYEQYF.

The CDR3 DNA reads TGTGCCAGCAGTAACGGACAGGGGAGCTCCTACGAGCAGTACTTC. It codes for CASSNGQGSSYEQYF. The chain employs TRBV11-2 and TRBJ2-7, with 9 positions matching TRBD1. Germline CDR1 reads SGHAT; CDR2 reads FQNNGV. The CDR3 has 15 amino acids. V was clipped by 6 bases and J by 0 bases; unmatched bases: 6.

The V call is TRBV20-1, the J call TRBJ2-3; TRBD2 aligns across 10 bases. CDR1 is DFQATT and CDR2 is SNEGSKA in the germline V gene (reference sequence). The CDR3 is 15 amino acids. V lost 1 base to trimming and J lost 3 bases; unmatched junction nucleotides: 4. The CDR3 coding sequence is TGCAGTGCTAGAGGCCCTAGCGGGAGAACAGATACGCAGTATTTT. Translated: CSARGPSGRTDTQYF.

This chain connects TRBV5-1 to TRBJ1-5; D remains unclear. Trimming removed 0 bases at V and 5 bases at J, with 9 bases between. Germline V gives CDR1 SGHRS, CDR2 YFSETQ. This CDR3 is built from 14 residues. The CDR3 DNA is TGCGCCAGCAGCTTGGGGGCGCGGGATCAGCCCCAGCATTTT. It codes for CASSLGARDQPQHF.

The gene calls are TRBV2 and TRBJ2-5; possible D gene TRBD1, 6 bases. Germline CDR1 reads SNHLY; CDR2 reads FYNNEI. Trimming took off 5 bases at V and 5 bases at J, with 18 bases between the two ends. This CDR3 is 15 amino acids long. The CDR3 reads CASSLGTGRGETQYF. CDR3 nucleotide sequence: TGTGCCAGCAGTTTGGGAACAGGGAGAGGGGAGACCCAGTACTTC.

To note about this clonotype: The junction shows a germline mismatch at one end, possibly a read error. V usage is TRBV28 and J usage is TRBJ1-6; D remains unclear. CDR1 and CDR2 (germline): MDHEN, SYDVKM. The CDR3 loop spans 13 amino acids. The CDR3 DNA reads as TGTACCAGCAGCTTGAACTATAATTCACCCCTCCACTTT. Amino acids: CTSSLNYNSPLHF. Full variable domain (outside the CDR3, taken from reference TRBV28 and TRBJ1-6): DVKVTQSSRYLVKRTGEKVFLECVQDMDHENMFWYRQDPGLGLRLIYFSYDVKMKEKGDIPEGYSVSREKKERFSLILESASTNQTSMYLCTSSLNYNSPLHFGNGTRLTVT.

This clonotype came up a few times. The chain is built from TRBV6-5 and TRBJ2-1; D ambiguous. The V end was cut by 4 bases, the J end by 0 bases, with 7 bases between. Germline CDR1 and CDR2: MNHEY and SVGAGI. The CDR3 covers 14 residues. CDR3 in amino acids: CASSFYSSYNEQFF. The CDR3 DNA sequence: TGTGCCAGCAGTTTTTACAGCTCCTACAATGAGCAGTTCTTC.

Only a few counts were recorded for this clonotype. This sequence joins TRBV27 and TRBJ2-7; tentative D call: TRBD1 (7 bases). CDR3 size: 15 residues. Trimming shortened V by 6 bases and J by 0 bases, and 15 bases separated the two germline ends. Per the germline V gene, CDR1 is MNHEY and CDR2 is SMNVEV (reference sequence). The CDR3: CASRALRDSSYEQYF. In DNA, the CDR3 is TGTGCCAGCAGAGCCTTGCGGGACAGCTCCTACGAGCAGTACTTC.

The chain links TRBV6-2 or TRBV6-3 to TRBJ2-6; D ambiguous. V lost 2 bases and J 0 bases, leaving 2 bases between the germline ends. The germline V gene has CDR1 MNHEY and CDR2 SVGEGT. CDR3 length equals 14 residues. CDR3 residues: CASSYLSGANVLTF. For the CDR3, the DNA is TGTGCCAGCAGTTACCTCTCTGGGGCCAACGTCCTGACTTTC.

This clonotype is medium-sized. The rearrangement joins TRBV7-3 to TRBJ2-2; the match to TRBD2 covers 9 bases. The CDR3 runs 18 residues. With 1 base clipped from V and 4 bases from J, the junction kept 10 bases outside the gene matches. Germline assignment: CDR1 SGHTA and CDR2 FQGTGA. CDR3 sequence reads: CASSLRVAGDQGTGELFF. The CDR3 nucleotides are TGTGCCAGCAGCTTAAGGGTAGCGGGAGATCAAGGCACCGGGGAGCTGTTTTTT.

This clonotype is classed as medium-sized. The chain uses TRBV20-1 and TRBJ1-1; unclear D gene. The CDR3 is 15 amino acids. CDR1 is DFQATT and CDR2 is SNEGSKA in the germline V gene (reference sequence). V gave up 6 bases and J gave up 4 bases, with 21 bases separating them. The CDR3 protein is CSAPNPDWRSTEAFF. In DNA form, the CDR3 reads TGCAGTGCCCCCAATCCGGACTGGAGGTCCACTGAAGCTTTCTTT.

This chain joins TRBV5-5 and TRBJ2-5; TRBD1 matches 9 bases. The V and J ends lost 1 base and 5 bases, in that order; junction bases with no gene match: 12. Germline lookup yields CDR1 SGHKS and CDR2 YYEKEE (reference sequence). CDR3 length: 17 residues. Here the CDR3 DNA reads TGTGCCAGCAGCTTGTTGTACAGGGGGCGTTCTGGGGAGACCCAGTACTTC. Translation: CASSLLYRGRSGETQYF. The full variable domain, completed using reference TRBV5-5 and TRBJ2-5, is DAGVTQSPTHLIKTRGQQVTLRCSPISGHKSVSWYQQVLGQGPQFIFQYYEKEERGRGNFPDRFSARQFPNYSSELNVNALLLGDSALYLCASSLLYRGRSGETQYFGPGTRLLVL.

This clonotype has a handful of counts. The chain combines TRBV6-1 with TRBJ2-3; 8 nucleotides agree with TRBD2. Germline CDR1 and CDR2: MNHNS and SASEGT. The CDR3 runs 13 residues. Trimming at V came to 10 bases and at J to 0 bases, leaving 3 bases not matched to a gene. The CDR3 protein is CATRGGSTDTQYF. CDR3 sequence (DNA): TGTGCCACCCGGGGGGGAAGCACAGATACGCAGTATTTT.

This clonotype was recorded a few times. V gene TRBV19 combines with J gene TRBJ1-1; maybe TRBD1 (6 bases). V shed 4 bases and J shed 8 bases, with 20 bases lying between them. The length of the CDR3 is 15 residues. Germline CDR1 reads LNHDA; CDR2 reads SQIVND (reference sequence). The CDR3 is CASSNRARQALEAFF. CDR3 bases: TGTGCCAGTAGTAATAGAGCACGACAGGCTCTGGAAGCTTTCTTT.

J is TRBJ2-7 and V is TRBV20-1, with D perhaps TRBD2 (6 bases). Germline lookup yields CDR1 DFQATT and CDR2 SNEGSKA (reference sequence). This CDR3 contains 13 residues. Between the trimmed V and J ends, which lost 3 bases and 1 base, there was a span of 10 bases. CDR3 residues: CSASGGGSYEQYF. The DNA of the CDR3 is TGCAGTGCTAGTGGTGGGGGGTCCTACGAGCAGTACTTC.

This clonotype was seen a handful of times. The chain employs TRBV6-1 and TRBJ2-5; D gene uncertain. This CDR3 is built from 12 residues. In germline, CDR1 is MNHNS, CDR2 SASEGT. Trimming took 6 bases from V and 0 from J, leaving 5 bases between them. The CDR3 nucleotides are TGTGCCAGCAGGGCGGACCAAGAGACCCAGTACTTC. This gives the protein CASRADQETQYF.

This clonotype was counted only a few times. The V gene is TRBV6-1, the J gene TRBJ1-6; tentatively, D is TRBD1 (5 bases). With 8 bases removed from V and 2 bases from J, the gap between germline ends came to 13 bases. Germline V gene lookup returns CDR1 MNHNS and CDR2 SASEGT. This CDR3 comprises 15 residues. CDR3 bases: TGTGCCAGCCGCGGGGGGTTAACCTATAATTCACCCCTCCACTTT. It specifies CASRGGLTYNSPLHF.

This clonotype occurred a few times. The chain combines TRBV6-1 with TRBJ2-1; the D gene is possibly TRBD2 (6 bases). The CDR3 consists of 13 residues. The ends were cut back, 5 bases at V and 12 bases at J, with 17 bases in the middle. CDR1 MNHNS and CDR2 SASEGT come from the germline V gene. The CDR3 DNA reads TGTGCCAGCAGTCCCGCGGGGTGGTTTGCGCAGTTCTTC. Amino acid sequence: CASSPAGWFAQFF.

V usage is TRBV20-1 and J usage is TRBJ2-5, with 11 bases matching TRBD2. Trimming took 5 bases from V and 6 from J; bases not matched to a gene: 8. The CDR3 consists of 14 residues. Germline CDR1 and CDR2: DFQATT and SNEGSKA (reference sequence). The CDR3 nucleotides are TGCAGTGCTGATACTAGCGGGAGTTTTAAGACCCAGTACTTC. Its translation is CSADTSGSFKTQYF.

V usage is TRBV11-2 and J usage is TRBJ1-2; 9 positions agree with TRBD1. Germline V gene data show CDR1 as SGHAT and CDR2 as FQNNGV. Unmatched junction bases numbered 9, after V lost 3 bases and J lost 1 base. The CDR3 has 17 residues. CDR3 residues: CASSLGTGRQVNYGYTF. CDR3 nucleotide sequence: TGTGCCAGCAGCTTGGGGACAGGGCGCCAGGTTAACTATGGCTACACCTTC.

This clonotype was picked up a small number of times. The chain links TRBV21-1 to TRBJ2-7; TRBD2, the D gene given by the table, was not confirmed from the DNA. TRBV21-1 is given as a pseudogene. This CDR3 is 20 amino acids long. Here the CDR3 DNA reads TGTGCCAGCAGCAAAGCGCGAGGGACTACGGCTAGCGGGACGTTCTACGAGCAGTACTTC. This gives the protein CASSKARGTTASGTFYEQYF.

Of note for this clonotype: This may arise from a read error, as a much more abundant clone is one base away. V and J are TRBV21-1 and TRBJ2-5. TRBV21-1 is tagged as a pseudogene. The CDR3 length is 14 residues. CDR3 DNA sequence: TGTGCCAGCAGCAAACTTGAGTACCAAGAGATCCAGTACTTC. Translated: CASSKLEYQEIQYF.

This clonotype was counted a few times. V gene TRBV27 combines with J gene TRBJ2-1; 11 nucleotides line up with TRBD1. Germline V gives CDR1 MNHEY, CDR2 SMNVEV (reference sequence). Trimming removed 9 bases from V and 9 bases from J; junction bases left unmatched: 13. The CDR3 sequence is 15 residues long. The chain's CDR3 is CASGPGQGERSEQFF. CDR3 nucleotides: TGTGCCAGTGGACCGGGACAGGGGGAGCGGAGTGAGCAGTTCTTC.

The chain combines TRBV5-4 with TRBJ1-2; a weak D match, TRBD1 (5 bases). V was shortened by 4 bases and J by 6 bases, with 16 bases between the two germline ends. The length of the CDR3 is 14 residues. Germline V gives CDR1 SGHNT, CDR2 YYREEE (reference sequence). The CDR3 region has the DNA TGTGCCAGCAGCCCACCAGGGAGAAGACATGGCTACACCTTC. This translates into CASSPPGRRHGYTF.

This clonotype has a handful of counts. This rearrangement joins TRBV20-1 to TRBJ2-7; D possibly corresponds to TRBD1 (6 bases). The CDR3 contains 19 residues. Germline CDR1 and CDR2: DFQATT and SNEGSKA (reference sequence). Trimming pared 0 bases from V and 3 bases from J, leaving 27 bases between. The CDR3: CSARDRRDVKQGSVYEQYF. In DNA, the CDR3 is TGCAGTGCTAGAGATCGTCGGGACGTAAAACAGGGTTCGGTCTACGAGCAGTACTTC.